The clone carrying this TCR beta chain is medium-sized (0.01 to 0.1%). Its antigen is unknown. Trimming cost V 1 base and J 6 bases; bases outside gene matches: 2. Per germline, CDR1 SGDLS and CDR2 YYNGEE. The CDR3 spans 15 residues. These data are taken from a study of vaccination effects on CD4 cells after COVID-19. Study information: Sampling occurred a median 72 days post second dose, range 14 to 241.

Before sequencing, viral peptide pools were used by the ViraFEST assay to expand antigen-specific CD4+ T cells. At the end of about 9 days of culture, CD4+ T cells were isolated. BNT162b2 vaccine or mRNA-1273 vaccine was given to participants in two doses. A half-volume exchange with IL-2 medium occurred on days 3 and 7. This table comes from immunoSEQ multiplex PCR, and its TCRdb copy is limited to in-frame clones, with some not included. This table holds 25,000 to 30,000 clones, just under 75% found once. The chain links TRBV9 to TRBJ2-1, with TRBD2 identical over 12 bases. The source is a human donor who received a COVID-19 vaccine. This specimen consisted of CD4+ T cells from PBMCs cultured with HCoV-229E spike peptides, obtained after COVID-19 vaccination. CDR3 nucleotides: TGTGCCAGCAGCGTAACGGGACTAGCGGGCAATGAGCAGTTCTTC. This sequence encodes CASSVTGLAGNEQFF.